The 23 T cell receptor beta chains below were found in one sample sequenced in a study of blood T cell repertoires in COVID-19. TCRdb's table, derived via immunoSEQ multiplex PCR, lists solely in-frame clones and lacks some. The sample gives over 85,000 clones, roughly nine tenths of which show up once; around 4.9% is in the top ten. The sample taken for sequencing was peripheral blood. The receptors derive from a human donor in a cohort sampled during active COVID-19.

This chain links TRBV5-5 with TRBJ1-2; 7 bases agree with TRBD1. The CDR3 runs 16 residues. The V gene end was trimmed by 0 bases and the J gene end by 7 bases; junction bases not matched to a gene: 12. Per the germline V gene, CDR1 is SGHKS and CDR2 is YYEKEE (reference sequence). The CDR3 sequence: CASSLVPGTVRAGYTF. Here the CDR3 DNA reads TGTGCCAGCAGCTTGGTCCCCGGGACAGTTAGAGCTGGCTACACCTTC.

The J gene is TRBJ2-7, the V gene TRBV18; D unresolved. This CDR3 contains 11 residues. Germline-derived CDR1 and CDR2 are KGHSH and LQKENI. Trimming pared 3 bases from V and 4 bases from J, leaving 4 bases between. The CDR3 here is CASSPQYEQYF. In DNA, the CDR3 is TGTGCCAGCTCACCCCAGTACGAGCAGTACTTC.

V and J are TRBV2 and TRBJ2-5; D is possibly TRBD2 (6 bases). The V end was cut by 10 bases, the J end by 5 bases, with 11 bases between. Germline V gene sequence: CDR1 SNHLY, CDR2 FYNNEI. The CDR3 runs 11 residues. CDR3 protein: CATGDGETQYF. CDR3 nucleotide sequence: TGTGCCACGGGGGACGGGGAGACCCAGTACTTC.

CDR3 residues: CASSLDRGESPLHF. In DNA form, the CDR3 reads TGTGCCAGCAGCTTGGACAGGGGTGAATCACCCCTCCACTTT. The genes are TRBV5-4 and TRBJ1-6; 7 positions match TRBD1. The germline V gene encodes CDR1 SGHNT and CDR2 YYREEE (reference sequence). Trimming at V came to 0 bases and at J to 10 bases, leaving 4 bases not matched to a gene. The CDR3 is 14 residues long.

The V call is TRBV5-6, the J call TRBJ1-3, with a tentative D call TRBD1 (6 bases). The ends were cut back, 0 bases at V and 0 bases at J, with 13 bases in the middle. In germline, CDR1 is SGHDT, CDR2 YYEEEE. This CDR3 has 17 amino acids. DNA of the CDR3: TGTGCCAGCAGCTTGGGGGACACCTGGAGCTCTGGAAACACCATATATTTT. Translated, it gives CASSLGDTWSSGNTIYF.

The V gene is TRBV28, the J gene TRBJ1-2; 8 nucleotides agree with TRBD1. With 5 bases clipped from V and 7 bases from J, the junction kept 6 bases outside the gene matches. Germline-derived CDR1 and CDR2 are MDHEN and SYDVKM. The length of the CDR3 is 13 residues. The chain's CDR3 is CASSRTGYSGYTF. CDR3 in DNA: TGTGCCAGCAGTCGGACAGGGTATAGTGGCTACACCTTC.

This clone was counted a single time. The CDR3 DNA reads as TGCGCCAGCAGTAGACTAGCGAGGGGAGAGACCCAGTACTTC. Amino acids: CASSRLARGETQYF. The rearrangement joins TRBV4-3 to TRBJ2-5; 8 bases agree with TRBD2. Germline-derived CDR1 and CDR2 are LGHNA and YSLEER. The V gene end was trimmed by 6 bases and the J gene end by 4 bases; junction bases not matched to a gene: 7. The CDR3 totals 14 residues.

The rearrangement links TRBV4-1 to TRBJ2-1; possibly TRBD2 for D (5 bases). Germline CDR1 and CDR2: MGHRA and YSYEKL. The CDR3 covers 16 residues. The germline V and J ends were trimmed by 2 bases and 0 bases, with 11 bases remaining between them. The CDR3 loop is CASSQLSSGSYNEQFF. The CDR3 DNA reads TGCGCCAGCAGCCAACTCTCGAGCGGCTCCTACAATGAGCAGTTCTTC.

The V gene is TRBV6-6, the J gene TRBJ1-6, with D uncertain. V was shortened by 5 bases and J by 7 bases, with 9 bases between the two germline ends. The CDR3 extends over 13 amino acids. Germline CDR1 is MNHNY and CDR2 is SVGAGI (reference sequence). The CDR3 region has the DNA TGTGCCAGCAGTCACACACCCAATTCACCCCTCCACTTT. This gives the protein CASSHTPNSPLHF.

The chain carries TRBV10-3 and TRBJ1-2; D is uncertain. The CDR3 runs 12 residues. Germline V gene lookup returns CDR1 ENHRY and CDR2 SYGVKD. Trimming took 11 bases from V and 0 from J, leaving 10 bases between them. CDR3 residues: CAASGANYGYTF. The DNA for the CDR3 is TGTGCCGCCAGCGGGGCTAACTATGGCTACACCTTC.

V usage is TRBV18 and J usage is TRBJ2-5; 12 positions agree with TRBD2. Per germline, CDR1 KGHSH and CDR2 LQKENI. With V trimmed by 3 bases and J by 5 bases, 13 bases remained unmatched. The length of the CDR3 is 18 residues. Here the CDR3 reads CASSPRLAGVMEKETQYF. The CDR3 DNA reads TGTGCCAGCTCACCGAGACTAGCGGGGGTAATGGAAAAGGAGACCCAGTACTTC.

The chain employs TRBV6-5 and TRBJ1-2, with D possibly being TRBD1 (6 bases). Germline V gene data show CDR1 as MNHEY and CDR2 as SVGAGI. The CDR3 has 15 amino acids. Between the trimmed V and J ends, which lost 8 bases and 0 bases, there was a span of 16 bases. The CDR3 here is CASQSKAGANYGYTF. The CDR3 DNA is TGTGCCAGCCAATCCAAAGCAGGGGCTAACTATGGCTACACCTTC.

This chain connects TRBV20-1 to TRBJ1-6; tentative D call: TRBD1 (5 bases). Trimming pared 3 bases from V and 18 bases from J, leaving 18 bases between. The CDR3 is 12 amino acids. Germline values: CDR1 DFQATT, CDR2 SNEGSKA (reference sequence). CDR3 region: CSASSDQGLPHF. The CDR3, as DNA: TGCAGTGCTAGTTCCGACCAGGGCCTCCCCCACTTT.

The V gene is TRBV2, the J gene TRBJ2-3; D perhaps matches TRBD2 (6 bases). CDR3 length equals 17 residues. In germline, CDR1 is SNHLY, CDR2 FYNNEI. V was clipped by 3 bases and J by 0 bases, with 16 bases between them. The CDR3 is CASSDWLAKMSTDTQYF. The CDR3 nucleotides read TGTGCCAGCAGTGACTGGCTAGCGAAGATGAGCACAGATACGCAGTATTTT.

This clone has only a few counts. The V gene is TRBV10-1, the J gene TRBJ2-2, with D perhaps TRBD2 (5 bases). Germline V gene sequence: CDR1 WNHNN, CDR2 SYGVQD (reference sequence). Trimming took off 4 bases at V and 4 bases at J, with 13 bases between the two ends. CDR3 length: 15 amino acids. CDR3 sequence (DNA): TGCGCCAGCAGTGTGGAACCCGCGGGCACCGGGGAGCTGTTTTTT. It encodes CASSVEPAGTGELFF.

The V and J genes are TRBV5-1 and TRBJ1-4; 8 nucleotides align to TRBD1. The germline V gene has CDR1 SGHRS and CDR2 YFSETQ. The CDR3 covers 17 residues. V lost 4 bases to trimming and J lost 0 bases; unmatched junction nucleotides: 8. CDR3 amino acids: CASSIGQGNPTNEKLFF. The DNA of the CDR3 is TGCGCCAGCAGCATCGGACAGGGAAATCCAACTAATGAAAAACTGTTTTTT. Variable domain in full (rest from reference TRBV5-1 and TRBJ1-4): KAGVTQTPRYLIKTRGQQVTLSCSPISGHRSVSWYQQTPGQGLQFLFEYFSETQRNKGNFPGRFSGRQFSNSRSEMNVSTLELGDSALYLCASSIGQGNPTNEKLFFGSGTQLSVL.

The rearrangement uses TRBV5-1 and TRBJ2-3, with D perhaps matching TRBD2 (7 bases). V lost 0 bases and J lost 1, with 15 bases in between. The CDR3 runs 17 residues. Germline V CDR1 and CDR2: SGHRS, YFSETQ. CDR3 DNA sequence: TGCGCCAGCAGCTTGGCCAAAGGGGGGGAGCGCACAGATACGCAGTATTTT. Its translation: CASSLAKGGERTDTQYF.

The genes are TRBV29-1 and TRBJ2-3, with 11 bases aligning to TRBD2. V lost 4 bases, J lost 11 bases, and 5 bases stayed unmatched. Germline CDR1 and CDR2: SQVTM and ANQGSEA. The CDR3 contains 12 residues. The CDR3: CSVGEGTSGQYF. The CDR3 coding sequence is TGCAGCGTTGGAGAGGGGACTAGCGGGCAGTATTTT.

For the CDR3, the DNA is TGCGCCAGCAGCCAAGGATGGGAGGCAGATACGCAGTATTTT. Amino acid sequence: CASSQGWEADTQYF. This chain uses TRBV4-3 with TRBJ2-3; D perhaps matches TRBD2 (6 bases). Germline V gives CDR1 LGHNA, CDR2 YSLEER. The V gene lost 1 base and the J gene lost 4 bases, with 9 bases spanning the gap. CDR3 length: 14 amino acids.

The chain is built from TRBV4-3 and TRBJ2-2, with D perhaps TRBD1 (6 bases). V was trimmed by 1 base and J by 4 bases, leaving 16 bases between them. The CDR3 is 17 residues long. The germline V gene encodes CDR1 LGHNA and CDR2 YSLEER. CDR3 in DNA: TGCGCCAGCAGCCAAGGGGCGACAGGTTCGGGCACCGGGGAGCTGTTTTTT. Translation gives CASSQGATGSGTGELFF.

V and J are TRBV30 and TRBJ1-1; 7 bases line up with TRBD1. CDR1 is GTSNPN and CDR2 is SVGIG in the germline V gene (reference sequence). Trimming cost V 5 bases and J 0 bases; bases outside gene matches: 3. This CDR3 has 13 residues. CDR3 region: CAWGDSMNTEAFF. CDR3 bases: TGTGCCTGGGGGGACAGCATGAACACTGAAGCTTTCTTT.

The chain has TRBV2 and TRBJ2-3, with 9 bases matching TRBD1. The ends lost 6 bases at V and 3 bases at J; junction bases unmatched: 7. The CDR3 is 15 residues long. Germline lookup yields CDR1 SNHLY and CDR2 FYNNEI. CDR3 loop: CASSELGQGTDTQYF. CDR3 sequence (DNA): TGTGCCAGCAGCGAGCTGGGACAGGGAACAGATACGCAGTATTTT.

The chain uses TRBV28 and TRBJ1-3; D unresolved. CDR1 MDHEN and CDR2 SYDVKM come from the germline V gene. V lost 6 bases and J lost 2, with 5 bases in between. CDR3 length: 12 amino acids. In nucleotides, the CDR3 is TGTGCCAGCAGGTCTGCTGGAAACACCATATATTTT. Encoded protein: CASRSAGNTIYF.